This T cell receptor beta chain emerged from a study of CD8 T cells in ankylosing spondylitis. The length of the CDR3 is 15 residues. Trimming left V 0 bases short and J 3 bases short, with 14 bases between. Germline assignment: CDR1 DFQATT and CDR2 SNEGSKA (reference sequence). Study-wide points: Blood of patients with ankylosing spondylitis appeared to be characterized by a TCR beta motif of about 8 highly homologous variants. From matched ankylosing spondylitis synovial fluid, disease-linked clones were reportedly recovered at significantly enriched levels. Disease-linked clones bore a CD8+ phenotype and were relatively rare in peripheral blood.

A note on this clonotype: What it binds is unknown.

A quantitative 5'-RACE method, one with molecular barcodes, was used to make TCR beta libraries. TCRdb reprocessed the 5' RACE reads via MiXCR and lists one record per CDR3 protein. Of under 250,000 distinct CDR3 sequences listed, 32% are singletons. The rearrangement links TRBV20-1 to TRBJ2-5; D possibly corresponds to TRBD2 (7 bases). The clonotype originates from a male donor with ankylosing spondylitis or in good health (not recorded which). The sequenced sample consisted of blood, either unsorted or a sorted T cell fraction (not recorded which). The DNA of the CDR3 is TGCAGTGCTAGAGAATGGCGGGGGCCTGAAGAGACCCAGTACTTC. It is translated as CSAREWRGPEETQYF.